This entry describes one T cell receptor beta chain. The antigen remains undetermined. This entry is derived from a study of OX40 agonist ivuxolimab in advanced cancers. Study background: The patients received agonistic anti-OX40 (CD134) antibody ivuxolimab.

The assay was immunoSEQ multiplex PCR, and TCRdb's table has in-frame clones only and misses some. This table has about 100,000 clones, approximately 90% appearing once. CDR1 MNHEY and CDR2 SVGAGI come from the germline V gene. The CDR3 totals 13 residues. V dropped 2 bases and J dropped 4 bases, with 6 bases sitting between them. General study findings and limits: On average, CD8+ T cells showed a greater number of expanded clones than CD4+.

The chain uses TRBV6-5 and TRBJ1-3; no clear D. Material: CD4+ or CD8+ T cells sorted from blood, obtained in a trial of the OX40 agonist ivuxolimab. The sequence was collected from an adult with an advanced solid tumor such as melanoma, head and neck, liver or kidney cancer. In nucleotides, the CDR3 is TGTGCCAGCAGTTACGACACCGGAAACACCATATATTTT. Its protein is CASSYDTGNTIYF.